This T cell receptor beta chain was obtained from a study of response to subunit inactivated influenza vaccine (dated 2018 in TCRdb). Notes on the research overall: To follow how T cells responded to a trivalent subunit inactivated influenza vaccine, the researchers relied on deep quantitative profiling of the T cell receptor repertoire.

Study-level results and caveats: The authors proposed that each seasonal influenza vaccination may bring in only a limited number of new T cells.

Note on this clonotype: Its antigen is not yet known. Per-nucleotide qualities are absent, and no much larger clonotype sits a single base away.

Libraries were made using RT-PCR. The sample was run on an Illumina HiSeq 2500. TCRdb reanalyzed the raw reads on its own, using fastp at Q25 for trimming and MiXCR for clone calling, and kept in-frame beta chains. For every CDR3 protein sequence, its rows merge into one entry that carries the most common genes and DNA. In all, the sample holds approximately 520,000 distinct CDR3 sequences, and approximately 15% of those were seen once. The biggest ten clones account for 2.5% to 3.5% of the sample. The cysteine opens and the phenylalanine closes a CDR3 of 16 amino acids. The CDR3 DNA has 48 bases and is translated from base 1. The germline V and J ends show losses of 0 bases and 0 bases respectively, and no gene match explains 5 bases of the junction. CDR1 and CDR2 are drawn from the germline V gene: KGHSY, FQNENV.

The source is a man in his fifties or sixties who received an inactivated influenza vaccine. Donor details come from another sample of the same person, matched by shared clones. The material sequenced was CD4+ T cells sorted from PBMCs, taken 23 to 25 months after vaccination. In this chain, TRBV16 is recombined with TRBJ2-7; the central 7 bases match TRBD2. In nucleotides, the sequence is TGTGCCAGCAGCCAATCTCCAGCGGGGAACTCCTACGAGCAGTACTTC. It specifies CASSQSPAGNSYEQYF.